Shown below are 6 T cell receptor beta chains from a single sample sequenced in a study of shared clonotypes between healthy human individuals. Assay: immunoSEQ multiplex PCR; the TCRdb copy retains only in-frame clones and omits some. Among over 150,000 clones listed, 66% were seen once. The material sequenced was memory CD4+ T cells sorted from blood. This sample's subset: CD45RA-negative fraction. These receptors all stem from a man younger than 45 in good health.

This clone occurred once. This chain links TRBV6-5 with TRBJ2-2, with unresolved D. Trimming took off 11 bases at V and 8 bases at J, with 15 bases between the two ends. The CDR3 extends over 12 amino acids. Germline loops: CDR1 MNHEY, CDR2 SVGAGI. The CDR3 coding sequence is TGTGCCGCGCGGTCTGAGGTGGGGGAGCTGTTTTTT. It is translated as CAARSEVGELFF.

The V and J genes are TRBV4-1 and TRBJ2-7; 13 positions agree with TRBD2. The V gene end was trimmed by 1 base and the J gene end by 6 bases; junction bases not matched to a gene: 6. Germline V lookup: CDR1 MGHRA, CDR2 YSYEKL. This CDR3 spans 16 amino acids. DNA of the CDR3: TGCGCCAGCAGCCAAGTGGGGGGACTAGCGGGAACCGAGCAGTACTTC. Translated, it gives CASSQVGGLAGTEQYF.

V usage is TRBV5-1 and J usage is TRBJ2-7; D might be TRBD1 or TRBD2, each matching 5 bases. V dropped 4 bases and J dropped 2 bases, with 19 bases sitting between them. Germline loops: CDR1 SGHRS, CDR2 YFSETQ. This CDR3 spans 16 amino acids. The CDR3 loop reads CASSTTTGPSPYEQYF. In nucleotides, the CDR3 is TGCGCCAGCAGCACCACGACGGGGCCATCCCCCTACGAGCAGTACTTC.

This chain uses TRBV5-4 with TRBJ2-1; TRBD1 might be the D (7 bases). The germline V gene has CDR1 SGHNT and CDR2 YYREEE (reference sequence). This CDR3 has 17 amino acids. V lost 4 bases and J lost 2, with 19 bases in between. CDR3 loop: CASSTGGGTETYNEQFF. The CDR3 DNA follows: TGTGCCAGCAGCACCGGAGGGGGGACAGAGACCTACAATGAGCAGTTCTTC. Filled out from reference TRBV5-4 and TRBJ2-1, the complete variable domain reads ETGVTQSPTHLIKTRGQQVTLRCSSQSGHNTVSWYQQALGQGPQFIFQYYREEENGRGNFPPRFSGLQFPNYSSELNVNALELDDSALYLCASSTGGGTETYNEQFFGPGTRLTVL.

The chain employs TRBV18 and TRBJ2-7, with TRBD2 as a possible D gene (6 bases). The V end lost 4 bases, the J end lost 3 bases, and 10 bases lay between the germline ends. The length of the CDR3 is 13 residues. Germline CDR1 KGHSH, CDR2 LQKENI. CDR3 DNA: TGTGCCAGCTCACGGGACTCAAGCTACGAGCAGTACTTC. Translation: CASSRDSSYEQYF.

The rearrangement joins TRBV11-2 to TRBJ1-2; possible D gene TRBD1, 6 bases. Trimming removed 4 bases at V and 5 bases at J, with 11 bases between. CDR3 length: 13 residues. The germline V gene encodes CDR1 SGHAT and CDR2 FQNNGV. In nucleotides, the CDR3 is TGTGCCAGCAGCTCCGACAGGAGATATGGCTACACCTTC. Encoded protein: CASSSDRRYGYTF.